This TCR beta chain originates from a study of T cells in Graves' hyperthyroidism and ophthalmopathy. Study-wide context: Once the initial diagnosis was made, peripheral blood was obtained before any treatment. Broader study findings: Stable hyperthyroidism was told apart from ophthalmopathy by a model built on 13 V-J features.

It was considered stable Graves' hyperthyroidism when ophthalmopathy did not progress within 18 months. Using RNA transcripts as the source, TCR beta CDR3 regions were amplified. Researchers ran a first-round RT-PCR on the TCR CDR3 using the HTBI primer set. TCRdb independently ran MiXCR on the multiplex PCR reads; one entry per CDR3 protein. Here the sample spans 350,000 to 500,000 distinct CDR3 sequences, roughly 15% being singletons. This CDR3 region has 14 residues. The ends were cut back, 5 bases at V and 1 base at J, with 11 bases in the middle. Germline V gene lookup returns CDR1 MDHEN and CDR2 SYDVKM. In its sample, this clonotype was seen many times. Antigen: not known.

This clonotype was obtained from a woman aged 18-35 years with Graves' hyperthyroidism. Material: blood. V gene TRBV28 combines with J gene TRBJ1-1; D is unclear. Written as DNA, the CDR3 is TGTGCCAGCAGTCTTCGGGCAGGGAACACTGAAGCTTTCTTT. Encoded protein: CASSLRAGNTEAFF. The full variable domain, in which reference TRBV28 and TRBJ1-1 provide the parts outside the CDR3, is DVKVTQSSRYLVKRTGEKVFLECVQDMDHENMFWYRQDPGLGLRLIYFSYDVKMKEKGDIPEGYSVSREKKERFSLILESASTNQTSMYLCASSLRAGNTEAFFGQGTRLTVV.